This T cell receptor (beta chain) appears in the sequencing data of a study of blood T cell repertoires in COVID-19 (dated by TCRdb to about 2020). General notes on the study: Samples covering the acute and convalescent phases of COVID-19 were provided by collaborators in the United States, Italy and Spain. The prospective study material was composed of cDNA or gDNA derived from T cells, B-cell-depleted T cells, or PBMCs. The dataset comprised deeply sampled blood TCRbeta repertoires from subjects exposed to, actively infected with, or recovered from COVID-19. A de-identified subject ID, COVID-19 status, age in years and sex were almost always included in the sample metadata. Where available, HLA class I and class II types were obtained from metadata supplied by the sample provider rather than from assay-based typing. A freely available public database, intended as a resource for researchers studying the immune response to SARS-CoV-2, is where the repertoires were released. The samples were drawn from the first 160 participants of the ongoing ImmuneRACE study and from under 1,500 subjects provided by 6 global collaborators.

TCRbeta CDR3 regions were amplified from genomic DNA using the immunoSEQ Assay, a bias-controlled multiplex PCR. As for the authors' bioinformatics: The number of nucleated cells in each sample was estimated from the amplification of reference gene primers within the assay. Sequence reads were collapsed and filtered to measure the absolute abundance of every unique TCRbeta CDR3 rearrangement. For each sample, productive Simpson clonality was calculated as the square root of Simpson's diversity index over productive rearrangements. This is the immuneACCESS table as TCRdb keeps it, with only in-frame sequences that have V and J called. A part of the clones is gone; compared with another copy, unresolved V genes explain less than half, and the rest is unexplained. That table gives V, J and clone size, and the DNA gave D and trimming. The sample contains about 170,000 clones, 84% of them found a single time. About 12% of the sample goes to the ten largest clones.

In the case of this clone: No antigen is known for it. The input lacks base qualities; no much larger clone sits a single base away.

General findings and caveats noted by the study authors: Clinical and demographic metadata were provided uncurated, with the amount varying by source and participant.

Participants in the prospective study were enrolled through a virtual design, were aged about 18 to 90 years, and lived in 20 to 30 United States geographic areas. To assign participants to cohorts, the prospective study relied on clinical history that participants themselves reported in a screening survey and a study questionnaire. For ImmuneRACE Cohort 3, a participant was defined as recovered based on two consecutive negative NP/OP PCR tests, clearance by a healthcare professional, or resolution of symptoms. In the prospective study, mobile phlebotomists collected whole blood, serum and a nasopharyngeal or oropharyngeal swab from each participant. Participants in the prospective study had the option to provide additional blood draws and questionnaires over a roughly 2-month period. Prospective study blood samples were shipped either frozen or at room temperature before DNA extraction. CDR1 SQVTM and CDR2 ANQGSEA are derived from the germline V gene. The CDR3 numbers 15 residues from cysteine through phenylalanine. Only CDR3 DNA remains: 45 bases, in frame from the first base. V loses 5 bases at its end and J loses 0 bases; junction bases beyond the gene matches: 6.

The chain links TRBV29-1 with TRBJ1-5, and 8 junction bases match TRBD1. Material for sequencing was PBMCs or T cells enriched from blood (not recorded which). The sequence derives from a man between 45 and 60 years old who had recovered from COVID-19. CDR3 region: CSVRATGASNQPQHF. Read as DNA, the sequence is TGCAGCGTTCGGGCGACAGGGGCTAGCAATCAGCCCCAGCATTTT.